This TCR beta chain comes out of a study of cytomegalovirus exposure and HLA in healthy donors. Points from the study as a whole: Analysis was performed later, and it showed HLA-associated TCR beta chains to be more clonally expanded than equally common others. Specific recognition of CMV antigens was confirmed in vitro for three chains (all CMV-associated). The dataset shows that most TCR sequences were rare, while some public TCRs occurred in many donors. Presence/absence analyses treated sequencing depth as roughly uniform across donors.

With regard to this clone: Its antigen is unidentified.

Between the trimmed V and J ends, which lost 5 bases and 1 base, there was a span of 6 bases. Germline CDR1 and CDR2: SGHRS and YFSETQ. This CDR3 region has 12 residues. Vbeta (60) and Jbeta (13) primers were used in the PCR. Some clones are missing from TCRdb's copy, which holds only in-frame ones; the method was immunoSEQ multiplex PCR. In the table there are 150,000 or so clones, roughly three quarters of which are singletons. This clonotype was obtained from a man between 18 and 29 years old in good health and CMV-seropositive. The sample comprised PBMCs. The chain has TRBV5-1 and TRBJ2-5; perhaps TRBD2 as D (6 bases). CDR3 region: CASRGLQETQYF. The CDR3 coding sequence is TGCGCCAGCAGGGGACTCCAAGAGACCCAGTACTTC.